This entry lists 9 T cell receptor beta chains sequenced from one sample in a study of blood T cell repertoires in COVID-19. The repertoire was sequenced with immunoSEQ multiplex PCR; TCRdb's copy has only in-frame clones and lacks some. The sample includes 35,000 to 45,000 clones, about 86% of them seen just once. The sequenced sample consisted of peripheral blood. These receptors all come from a man aged 65-85 years with acute or convalescent COVID-19.

The chain joins TRBV30 to TRBJ1-5, with no clear D. CDR3 length equals 13 residues. Germline CDR1 reads GTSNPN; CDR2 reads SVGIG (reference sequence). V lost 5 bases and J 0 bases, leaving 8 bases between the germline ends. CDR3 in DNA: TGTGCCTGGGCCCGAGATAGCAATCAGCCCCAGCATTTT. This sequence encodes CAWARDSNQPQHF.

The CDR3 is CASSTDRGPTEAFF. The CDR3, as DNA: TGTGCCAGTAGTACCGACAGGGGGCCCACTGAAGCTTTCTTT. V and J are TRBV19 and TRBJ1-1, with 10 bases aligning to TRBD1. This CDR3 has 14 residues. CDR1 is LNHDA, CDR2 SQIVND, per germline (reference sequence). J lost 4 bases, V lost 4 bases, and 3 bases had no gene match.

The chain uses TRBV30 and TRBJ1-1; the D gene is possibly TRBD1 (6 bases). The length of the CDR3 is 13 residues. In germline, CDR1 is GTSNPN, CDR2 SVGIG (reference sequence). Trimming cost V 3 bases and J 3 bases, with 11 bases left between them. CDR3 residues: CAWRGDKDTEAFF. The CDR3, as DNA: TGTGCCTGGAGGGGGGACAAAGACACTGAAGCTTTCTTT.

This clone has a handful of counts. The chain uses TRBV7-2 and TRBJ1-6; D not certain. Trimming removed 8 bases at V and 6 bases at J, with 11 bases between. This CDR3 contains 13 residues. Germline-derived CDR1 and CDR2 are SGHTA and FQGNSA. The CDR3: CASQFVANSPLHF. The CDR3 bases are TGTGCCAGCCAGTTCGTAGCTAATTCACCCCTCCACTTT.

The chain couples TRBV5-1 to TRBJ2-7; the match to TRBD1 covers 9 bases. The CDR3 is made up of 16 amino acids. Trimming at V came to 7 bases and at J to 4 bases, leaving 15 bases not matched to a gene. Germline V CDR1 and CDR2: SGHRS, YFSETQ. The DNA of the CDR3 is TGCGCCAGCTCCGGGACAGGGAGAGATCCACAGTACGAGCAGTACTTC. It is translated as CASSGTGRDPQYEQYF.

This chain links TRBV5-1 with TRBJ1-6; unclear D gene. Germline loops: CDR1 SGHRS, CDR2 YFSETQ. The CDR3 extends over 15 amino acids. Trimming pared 4 bases from V and 0 bases from J, leaving 8 bases between. The CDR3 DNA reads as TGCGCCAGCAGCCCTCTAAGCTCCTATAATTCACCCCTCCACTTT. It is translated as CASSPLSSYNSPLHF.

The V gene is TRBV5-1, the J gene TRBJ1-2; D remains ambiguous. Germline V gene sequence: CDR1 SGHRS, CDR2 YFSETQ. This CDR3 is 12 amino acids long. The V end lost 0 bases, the J end lost 8 bases, and 8 bases lay between the germline ends. The CDR3 bases are TGCGCCAGCAGCTTGGCCTCAGAAGGCTACACCTTC. Translating it yields CASSLASEGYTF.

This chain links TRBV4-3 with TRBJ2-7; D is unclear. Germline CDR1 is LGHNA and CDR2 is YSLEER. The CDR3 is 15 amino acids. Trimming removed 1 base at V and 0 bases at J, with 10 bases between. The CDR3 DNA reads TGCGCCAGCAGCCAAGCAGTTACTACCTCCTACGAGCAGTACTTC. This sequence encodes CASSQAVTTSYEQYF.

The chain couples TRBV30 to TRBJ2-5; D gene unclear. The V end was cut by 4 bases, the J end by 2 bases, with 5 bases between. The CDR3 runs to 11 residues. Looked up from germline, CDR1 is GTSNPN and CDR2 is SVGIG (reference sequence). CDR3 sequence (DNA): TGTGCCTGGACCCTACAAGAGACCCAGTACTTC. Translation: CAWTLQETQYF.